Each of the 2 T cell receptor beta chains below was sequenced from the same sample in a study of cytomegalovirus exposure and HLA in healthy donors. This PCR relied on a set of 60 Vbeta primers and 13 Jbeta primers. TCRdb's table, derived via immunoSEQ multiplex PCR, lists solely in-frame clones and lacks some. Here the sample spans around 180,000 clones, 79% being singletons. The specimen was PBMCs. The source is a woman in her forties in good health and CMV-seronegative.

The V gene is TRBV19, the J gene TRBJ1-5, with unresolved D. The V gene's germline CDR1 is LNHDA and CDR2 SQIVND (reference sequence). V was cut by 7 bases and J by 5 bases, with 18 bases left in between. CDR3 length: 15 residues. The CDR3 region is CASTLQDSRYQPQHF. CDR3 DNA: TGTGCCAGTACCCTCCAGGACTCCCGTTATCAGCCCCAGCATTTT.

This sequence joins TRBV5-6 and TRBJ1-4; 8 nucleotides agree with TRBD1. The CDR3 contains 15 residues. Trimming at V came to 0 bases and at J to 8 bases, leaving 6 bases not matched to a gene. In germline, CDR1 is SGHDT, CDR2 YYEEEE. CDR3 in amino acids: CASSLAGQGLEKLFF. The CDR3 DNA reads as TGTGCCAGCAGCTTGGCTGGACAGGGCTTGGAAAAACTGTTTTTT.